One sample yielded the 6 T cell receptor beta chains listed below, sequenced in a study of blood T cell repertoires in COVID-19. Clones were read by immunoSEQ multiplex PCR, and TCRdb kept only the in-frame ones, dropping some. The table records around 180,000 clones, about 89% of them present only once. Sequenced: peripheral blood. The receptors were gathered from a man aged 40-49 years with active or convalescent COVID-19.

The V and J genes are TRBV7-2 and TRBJ2-5; 7 bases map to TRBD1. This CDR3 is built from 15 residues. Looked up from germline, CDR1 is SGHTA and CDR2 is FQGNSA. V shed 5 bases and J 5 bases; nucleotides not matched to a gene: 11. In DNA, the CDR3 is TGTGCCAGCAGCCCACAGAGGGGGCGCGGGGAGACCCAGTACTTC. Amino acid sequence: CASSPQRGRGETQYF. The complete variable domain, with remaining parts taken from reference TRBV7-2 and TRBJ2-5, reads GAGVSQSPSNKVTEKGKDVELRCDPISGHTALYWYRQSLGQGLEFLIYFQGNSAPDKSGLPSDRFSAERTGGSVSTLTIQRTQQEDSAVYLCASSPQRGRGETQYFGPGTRLLVL.

The chain employs TRBV24-1 and TRBJ2-2, with D perhaps TRBD1 (6 bases). This CDR3 is built from 15 residues. Germline CDR1 KGHDR, CDR2 SFDVKD. V was pared by 3 bases and J by 8 bases, with 15 bases between. CDR3 amino acids: CATSDTIQGLGELFF. The CDR3 DNA sequence: TGTGCCACCAGTGATACTATCCAGGGGTTGGGGGAGCTGTTTTTT.

The V gene is TRBV4-1, the J gene TRBJ2-1; 12 nucleotides match TRBD2. Germline CDR1 MGHRA, CDR2 YSYEKL. J lost 4 bases, V lost 4 bases, and 2 bases had no gene match. This CDR3 region has 15 residues. CDR3 residues: CASSPGLAGYNEQFF. The CDR3 DNA reads as TGCGCCAGCAGCCCGGGACTAGCGGGTTACAATGAGCAGTTCTTC.

This clone was counted between two and nine times. This rearrangement joins TRBV5-1 to TRBJ1-4; TRBD1 is a possible D gene (6 bases). CDR1 SGHRS and CDR2 YFSETQ come from the germline V gene. The CDR3 has 16 residues. V was clipped by 5 bases and J by 0 bases, with 14 bases between them. The DNA of the CDR3 is TGCGCCAGCAGTCCTTCGGGGACACCAACTAATGAAAAACTGTTTTTT. Its protein product is CASSPSGTPTNEKLFF.

This sequence joins TRBV2 and TRBJ2-6; D is ambiguous. Germline V CDR1 and CDR2: SNHLY, FYNNEI. The length of the CDR3 is 15 residues. V lost 6 bases and J 4 bases, leaving 13 bases between the germline ends. CDR3 DNA: TGTGCCAGCAGGGGCCAGACCTTGGGGGCCAACGTCCTGACTTTC. Residues: CASRGQTLGANVLTF.

The genes are TRBV9 and TRBJ1-1; no clear D gene. Germline CDR1 reads SGDLS; CDR2 reads YYNGEE. CDR3 length: 14 residues. V was pared by 0 bases and J by 1 base, with 7 bases between. The CDR3 protein is CASSVVESNTEAFF. The CDR3 coding sequence is TGTGCCAGCAGCGTAGTTGAGTCGAACACTGAAGCTTTCTTT.